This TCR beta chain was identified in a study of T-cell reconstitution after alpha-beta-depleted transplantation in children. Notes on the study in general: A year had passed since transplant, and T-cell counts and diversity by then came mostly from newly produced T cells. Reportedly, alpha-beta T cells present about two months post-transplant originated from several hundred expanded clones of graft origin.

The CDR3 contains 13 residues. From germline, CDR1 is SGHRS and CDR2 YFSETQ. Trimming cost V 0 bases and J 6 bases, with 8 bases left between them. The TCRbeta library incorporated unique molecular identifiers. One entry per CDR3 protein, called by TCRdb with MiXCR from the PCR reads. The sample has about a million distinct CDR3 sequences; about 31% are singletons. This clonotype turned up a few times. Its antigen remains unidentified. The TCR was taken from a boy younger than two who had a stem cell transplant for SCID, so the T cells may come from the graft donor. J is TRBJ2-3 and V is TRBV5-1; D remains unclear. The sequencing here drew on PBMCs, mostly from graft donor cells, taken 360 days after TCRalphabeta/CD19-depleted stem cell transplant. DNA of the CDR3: TGCGCCAGCAGCTTGGACCCCAATGATACGCAGTATTTT. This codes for CASSLDPNDTQYF.